This T cell receptor (beta chain) was identified during a study of blood T cell repertoires in COVID-19. Across the study: The United States, Italy and Spain were the sources of the acute and convalescent COVID-19 samples.

Germline CDR1 reads MDHEN; CDR2 reads SYDVKM. The CDR3 consists of 12 residues. Comments on this clone: Germline is not matched at one junction end, which may reflect a read error.

TCRdb's table, derived via immunoSEQ multiplex PCR, lists solely in-frame clones and lacks some. Among around 300,000 clones listed, about 87% were seen once. The sequence came from a woman in her forties or fifties who had recovered from COVID-19. The rearrangement uses TRBV28 and TRBJ2-7; D may be TRBD1 (5 bases). Specimen: PBMCs or T cells enriched from blood (not recorded which). Written as DNA, the CDR3 is TGTGCCAGCAGTTTATTCAGGCAGGGTCAGGACTTC. It yields the protein CASSLFRQGQDF.